This T cell receptor beta chain was found in a study of blood T cells in healthy people across ages. Donors were systemically healthy Caucasian individuals from Russia aged about 6 to 90 years. There were at least 6 micrograms of total RNA extracted from every sample. The study, taken as a whole, reports: The long-lived group displayed more naive CD4+ cells, plus higher diversity, than the aged donors did.

Comment on this clonotype: Its antigen remains unidentified.

It was with a sample-barcoded 5' primer and a J-beta primer mix that a second PCR of about 6 to 11 cycles was run. The authors tagged each cDNA molecule using a template-switch adaptor with 12 random nucleotides. TCRdb re-called the 5' RACE reads with MiXCR, one entry per CDR3 protein. The sample yields about a million distinct CDR3 sequences, 40% to 60% seen once. The sequence came from a man younger than 45 in good health. Material for sequencing was blood.

CDR3 coding DNA: TGTGCCAGCAGGTCCACAGGGTTCGGCAACTATGGCTACACCTTC. This sequence encodes CASRSTGFGNYGYTF. The chain is built from TRBV12-3 or TRBV12-4 and TRBJ1-2; weak D call: TRBD1 (6 bases). This CDR3 region has 15 residues. V lost 6 bases, J lost 2 bases, and 16 bases lay in between.